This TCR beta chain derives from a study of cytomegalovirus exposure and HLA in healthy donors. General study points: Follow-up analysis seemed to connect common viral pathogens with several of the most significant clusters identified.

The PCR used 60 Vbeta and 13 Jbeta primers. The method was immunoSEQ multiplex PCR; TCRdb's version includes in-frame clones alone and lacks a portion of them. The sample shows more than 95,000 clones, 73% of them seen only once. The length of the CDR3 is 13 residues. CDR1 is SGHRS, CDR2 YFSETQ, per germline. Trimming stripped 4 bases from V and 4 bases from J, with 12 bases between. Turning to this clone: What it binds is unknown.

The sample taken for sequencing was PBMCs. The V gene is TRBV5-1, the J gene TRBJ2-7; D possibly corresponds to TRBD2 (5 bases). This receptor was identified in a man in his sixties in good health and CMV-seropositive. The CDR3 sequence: CASSRAPGYEQYF. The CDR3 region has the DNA TGCGCCAGCAGCAGGGCCCCGGGATACGAGCAGTACTTC. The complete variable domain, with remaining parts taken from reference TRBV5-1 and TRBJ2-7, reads KAGVTQTPRYLIKTRGQQVTLSCSPISGHRSVSWYQQTPGQGLQFLFEYFSETQRNKGNFPGRFSGRQFSNSRSEMNVSTLELGDSALYLCASSRAPGYEQYFGPGTRLTVT.